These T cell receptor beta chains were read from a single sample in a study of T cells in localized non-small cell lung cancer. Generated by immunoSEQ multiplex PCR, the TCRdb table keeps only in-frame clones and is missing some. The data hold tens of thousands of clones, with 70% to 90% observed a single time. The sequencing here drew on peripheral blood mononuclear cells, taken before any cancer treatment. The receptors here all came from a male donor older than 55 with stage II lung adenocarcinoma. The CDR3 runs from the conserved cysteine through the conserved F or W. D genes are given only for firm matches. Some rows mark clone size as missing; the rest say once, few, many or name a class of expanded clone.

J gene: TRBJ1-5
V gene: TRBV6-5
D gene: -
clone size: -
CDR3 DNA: TGTGCCAGCAGGAGGGGGAGCCAGCCCCAGCATTTT
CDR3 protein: CASRRGSQPQHF

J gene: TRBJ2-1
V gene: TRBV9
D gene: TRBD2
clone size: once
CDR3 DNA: TGTGCCAGCAGCCACCCTAGGCAGCGGGAGCTCGATGAGCAGTTCTTC
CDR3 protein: CASSHPRQRELDEQFF

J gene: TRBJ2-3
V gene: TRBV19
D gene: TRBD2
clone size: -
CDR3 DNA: TGTGCCAGTAGTACCCTAGCGGGAGATGTAGATACGCAGTATTTT
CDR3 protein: CASSTLAGDVDTQYF

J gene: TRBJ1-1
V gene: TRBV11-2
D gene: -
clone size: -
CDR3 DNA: TGTGCCAGCAGCTTAGATCGGAGTTCTGAAGCTTTCTTT
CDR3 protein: CASSLDRSSEAFF

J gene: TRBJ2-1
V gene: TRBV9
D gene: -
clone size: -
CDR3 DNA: TGTGCCAGCAGCGTAGCTACGGGACTCGAAGTCCATGAGCAGTTCTTC
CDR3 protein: CASSVATGLEVHEQFF

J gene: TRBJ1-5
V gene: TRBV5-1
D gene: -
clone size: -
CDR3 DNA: TGCGCCAGCAGCTTTGGGCGGAATCAGCCCCAGCATTTT
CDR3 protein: CASSFGRNQPQHF

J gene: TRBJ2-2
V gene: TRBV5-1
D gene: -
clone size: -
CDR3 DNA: TGCGCCAGCAGCTTCTTAGGGATCACCGGGGAGCTGTTTTTT
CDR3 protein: CASSFLGITGELFF

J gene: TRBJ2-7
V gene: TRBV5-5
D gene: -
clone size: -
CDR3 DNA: TGTGCCAGCAACAAGCAGGGTTTGGACGAGCAGTACTTC
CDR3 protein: CASNKQGLDEQYF

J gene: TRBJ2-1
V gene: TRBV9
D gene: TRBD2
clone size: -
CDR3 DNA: TGTGCCAGCAGCGGACTAGCGGGAGGAACCAATGAGCAGTTCTTC
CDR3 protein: CASSGLAGGTNEQFF

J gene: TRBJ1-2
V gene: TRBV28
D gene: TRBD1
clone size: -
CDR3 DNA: TGTGCCAGCAGCCCCGGGACAGGGGCCGCAATCTATGGCTACACCTTC
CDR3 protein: CASSPGTGAAIYGYTF

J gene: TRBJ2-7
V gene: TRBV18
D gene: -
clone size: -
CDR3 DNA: TGTGCCAGCTCACCACGCCGGGACGAGCAGTACTTC
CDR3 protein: CASSPRRDEQYF

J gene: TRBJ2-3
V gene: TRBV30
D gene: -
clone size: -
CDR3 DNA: TGTGCCTGGAGTGTAGCCAGCCGGGATACGCAGTATTTT
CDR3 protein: CAWSVASRDTQYF

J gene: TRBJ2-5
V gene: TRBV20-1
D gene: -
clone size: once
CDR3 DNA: TGCAGTGCTTACCAAGAGACCCAGTACTTC
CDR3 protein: CSAYQETQYF

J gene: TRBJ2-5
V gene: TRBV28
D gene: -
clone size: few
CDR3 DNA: TGTGCCAGCGGGTTCGGAGACTTC
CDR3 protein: CASGFGDF

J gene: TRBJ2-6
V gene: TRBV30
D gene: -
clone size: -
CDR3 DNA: TGTGCCGCCGGGTGGGCTGGGGCCAACGTCCTGACTTTC
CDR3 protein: CAAGWAGANVLTF

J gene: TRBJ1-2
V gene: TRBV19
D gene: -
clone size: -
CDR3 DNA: TGTGCCAGTAGTATAGAAGGCAACCCTAACTATGGCTACACCTTC
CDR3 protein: CASSIEGNPNYGYTF

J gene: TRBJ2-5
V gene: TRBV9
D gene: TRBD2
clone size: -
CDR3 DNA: TGTGCCAGCAGCGTAGGACTAGCGGGAGGAACGGGGGAGGAGACCCAGTACTTC
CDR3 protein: CASSVGLAGGTGEETQYF

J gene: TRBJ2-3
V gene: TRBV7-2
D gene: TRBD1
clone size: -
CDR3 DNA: TGTGCCAGCAGCTTTACTAGCGTACGGGACAGGGAAACAGATACGCAGTATTTT
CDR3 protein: CASSFTSVRDRETDTQYF

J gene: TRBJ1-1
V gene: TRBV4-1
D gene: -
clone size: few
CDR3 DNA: TGCGCCAGCAGCCAAGATCGGAAGGACACTGAAGCTTTCTTT
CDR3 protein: CASSQDRKDTEAFF

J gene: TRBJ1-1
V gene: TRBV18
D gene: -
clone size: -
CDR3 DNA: TGTGCCAGCTCGAGCTCGTTTCAGGGGCTCACTGAAGCTTTCTTT
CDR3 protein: CASSSSFQGLTEAFF

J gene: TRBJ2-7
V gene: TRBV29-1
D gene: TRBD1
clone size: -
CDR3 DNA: TGCAGCGTTGCCCCGGGACAGGACTACGAGCAGTACTTC
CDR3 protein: CSVAPGQDYEQYF

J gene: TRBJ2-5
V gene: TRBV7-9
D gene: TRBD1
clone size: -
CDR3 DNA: TGTGCCAGCAGCTCCGGGACAGCCCTCCAAGAGACCCAGTACTTC
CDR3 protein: CASSSGTALQETQYF

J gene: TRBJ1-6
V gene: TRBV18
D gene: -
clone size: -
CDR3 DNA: TGTGCCAGCTCACCGGCCTCTTATAATTCACCCCTCCACTTT
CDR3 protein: CASSPASYNSPLHF

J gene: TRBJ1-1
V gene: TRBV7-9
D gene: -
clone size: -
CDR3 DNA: TGTGCCAGCAGCTTAGCCGTTGGGGTGGGTAACACTGAAGCTTTCTTT
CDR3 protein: CASSLAVGVGNTEAFF

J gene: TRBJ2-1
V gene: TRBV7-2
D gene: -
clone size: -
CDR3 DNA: TGTGCCAGCCCCAATGAGCAGTTCTTC
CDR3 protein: CASPNEQFF

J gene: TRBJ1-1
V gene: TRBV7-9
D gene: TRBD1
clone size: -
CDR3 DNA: TGTGCCAGCAGCTCGCGACAGGGGCAGGGGACTGAAGCTTTCTTT
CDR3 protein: CASSSRQGQGTEAFF

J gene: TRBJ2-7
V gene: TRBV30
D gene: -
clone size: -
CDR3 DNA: TGTGCCTGGAGTGTAGGGGGTACCTCCTACGAGCAGTACTTC
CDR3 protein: CAWSVGGTSYEQYF

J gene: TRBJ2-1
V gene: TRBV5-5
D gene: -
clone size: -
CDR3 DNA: TGTGCCAGCAGCTTGGCCCGGGGGCGCACCAGGTCGGATGAGCAGTTCTTC
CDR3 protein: CASSLARGRTRSDEQFF

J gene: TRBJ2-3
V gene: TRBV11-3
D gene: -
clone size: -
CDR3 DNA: TGTGCCAGCAGCTTAGGTCGTGCAGATACGCAGTATTTT
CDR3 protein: CASSLGRADTQYF

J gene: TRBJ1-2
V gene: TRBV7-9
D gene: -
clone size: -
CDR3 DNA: TGTGCCAGCAGCTTTGGAGCTAACTATGGCTACACCTTC
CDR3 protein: CASSFGANYGYTF

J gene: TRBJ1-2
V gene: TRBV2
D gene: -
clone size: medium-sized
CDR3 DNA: TGTGCCAGCAGTGAACGGGGGGCGGAAGGCTACACCTTC
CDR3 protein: CASSERGAEGYTF

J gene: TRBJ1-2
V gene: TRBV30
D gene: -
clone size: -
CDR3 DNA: TGTGCCTGGAGGAACTTAGGGGGAAACTATGGCTACACCTTC
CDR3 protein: CAWRNLGGNYGYTF

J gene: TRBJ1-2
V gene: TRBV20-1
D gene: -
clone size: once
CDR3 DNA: TGCAGTGCTAGAGTCGATACCAGCCTAAACTTC
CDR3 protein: CSARVDTSLNF

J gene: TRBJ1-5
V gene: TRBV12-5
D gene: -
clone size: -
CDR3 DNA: TGTGCTAGTGGTTCACCCAGCCTAGGGAGCAATCAGCCCCAGCATTTT
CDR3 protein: CASGSPSLGSNQPQHF

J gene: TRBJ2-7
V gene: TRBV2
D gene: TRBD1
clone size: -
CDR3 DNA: TGTGCCAGCAGTGAACAGGGACAGGGGGCCGACGAGCAGTACTTC
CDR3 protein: CASSEQGQGADEQYF

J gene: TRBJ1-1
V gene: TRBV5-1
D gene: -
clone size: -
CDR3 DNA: TGCGCCAGCAGCTTCTTGATCAGGGGAAGCACTGAAGCTTTCTTT
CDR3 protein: CASSFLIRGSTEAFF

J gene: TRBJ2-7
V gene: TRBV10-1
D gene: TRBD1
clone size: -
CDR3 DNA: TGCGCCAGCAGTGAGTCGGGCGGACAGGGCGACGAGCAGTACTTC
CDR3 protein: CASSESGGQGDEQYF

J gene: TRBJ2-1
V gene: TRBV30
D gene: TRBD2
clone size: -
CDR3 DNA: TGTGCCTGGAGGTCACTAGCGGGAGCGATGGATGAGCAGTTCTTC
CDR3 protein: CAWRSLAGAMDEQFF

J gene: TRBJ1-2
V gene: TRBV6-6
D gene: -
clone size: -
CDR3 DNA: TGTGCCAGCAGTTACGTCGGGGGCGGCTACACCTTC
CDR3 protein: CASSYVGGGYTF

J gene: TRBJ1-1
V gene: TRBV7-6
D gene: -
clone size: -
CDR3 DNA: TGTGCCAGCAGCTTAGATGGGGGCACTGAAGCTTTCTTT
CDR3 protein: CASSLDGGTEAFF

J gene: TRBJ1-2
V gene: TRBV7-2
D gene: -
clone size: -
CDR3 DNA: TGTGCCAGCAGCTTTGAGGGGATAGGCGGCTACACCTTC
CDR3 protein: CASSFEGIGGYTF

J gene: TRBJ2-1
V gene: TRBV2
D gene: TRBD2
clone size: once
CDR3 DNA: TGTGCCAGCTTTCTTAGCGGGAGGCCCTACAATGAGCAGTTCTTC
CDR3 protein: CASFLSGRPYNEQFF

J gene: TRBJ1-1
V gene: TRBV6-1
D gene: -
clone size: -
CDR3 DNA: TGTGCCATCCTACACGTGAACACTGAAGCTTTCTTT
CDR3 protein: CAILHVNTEAFF

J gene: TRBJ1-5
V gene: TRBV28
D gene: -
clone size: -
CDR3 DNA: TGTGCCAGCAGTTTACCCCCGGGGAGTCAGCCCCAGCATTTT
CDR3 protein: CASSLPPGSQPQHF

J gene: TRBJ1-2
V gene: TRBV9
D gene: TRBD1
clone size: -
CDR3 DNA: TGTGCCAGCAGCTCAGGGGACAGAAATGGCTACACCTTC
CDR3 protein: CASSSGDRNGYTF

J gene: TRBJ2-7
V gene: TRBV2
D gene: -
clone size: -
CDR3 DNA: TGTGCCAGCAGTGCAACAGGGAGCCACGAGCAGTACTTC
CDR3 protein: CASSATGSHEQYF

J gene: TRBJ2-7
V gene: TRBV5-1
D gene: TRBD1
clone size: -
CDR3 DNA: TGCGCCAGCAGCTCGGGACAGGTCTACGAGCAGTACTTC
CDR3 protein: CASSSGQVYEQYF

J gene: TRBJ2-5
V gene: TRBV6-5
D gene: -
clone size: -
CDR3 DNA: TGTGCCAGCAGTTACAACGGCCAAGAGACCCAGTACTTC
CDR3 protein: CASSYNGQETQYF

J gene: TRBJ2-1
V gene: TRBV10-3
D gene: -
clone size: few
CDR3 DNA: TGTGCCATCAGCTTAGACAAATCCCTCCGGAATGAGCAGTTCTTC
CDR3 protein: CAISLDKSLRNEQFF

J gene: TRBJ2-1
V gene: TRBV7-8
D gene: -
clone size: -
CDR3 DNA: TGTGCCAGCAGCTTAGCCCCACGAGGGGCGAATGAGCAGTTCTTC
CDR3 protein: CASSLAPRGANEQFF

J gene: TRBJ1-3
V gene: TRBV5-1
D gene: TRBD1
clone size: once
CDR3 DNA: TGCGCCAGCAGCTTGACGAACAGGGGGCTAGGAAACACCATATATTTT
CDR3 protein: CASSLTNRGLGNTIYF

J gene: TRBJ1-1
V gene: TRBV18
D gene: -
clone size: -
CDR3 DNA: TGTGCCAGCTCCCGGGATGGGGAAACTGAAGCTTTCTTT
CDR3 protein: CASSRDGETEAFF

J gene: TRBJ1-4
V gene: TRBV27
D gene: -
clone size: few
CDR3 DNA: TGTGCCAGCGGAAGGAGGATTAATGAAAAACTGTTTTTT
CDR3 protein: CASGRRINEKLFF

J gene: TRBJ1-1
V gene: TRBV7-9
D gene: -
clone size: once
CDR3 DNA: TGTGCCAGCAGCTTAGGGGGTAGCACTGAAGCTTTCTTT
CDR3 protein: CASSLGGSTEAFF

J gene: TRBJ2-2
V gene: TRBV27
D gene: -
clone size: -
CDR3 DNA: TGTGCCAGCAGTTTAACGGCGTCGGCCTCCCCCCCCGGGGAGCTGTTTTTT
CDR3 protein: CASSLTASASPPGELFF

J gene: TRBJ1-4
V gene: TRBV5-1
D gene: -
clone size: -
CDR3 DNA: TGCGCCAGCAGCTCCGGGACGGCGAATGAAAAACTGTTTTTT
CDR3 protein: CASSSGTANEKLFF

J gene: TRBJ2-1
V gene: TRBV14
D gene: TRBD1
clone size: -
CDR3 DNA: TGTGCCAGCAGCCAATTACCGGGACAGGGCTCCAATGAGCAGTTCTTC
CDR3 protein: CASSQLPGQGSNEQFF

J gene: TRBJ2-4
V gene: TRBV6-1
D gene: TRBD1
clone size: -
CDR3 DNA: TGTGCCAGCAGCGCGACCCGGGACAGAAACATTCAGTACTTC
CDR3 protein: CASSATRDRNIQYF

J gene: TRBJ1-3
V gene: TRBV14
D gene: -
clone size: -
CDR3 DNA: TGTGCCAGCGGACAGCTCTCTGGAAACACCATATATTTT
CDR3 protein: CASGQLSGNTIYF

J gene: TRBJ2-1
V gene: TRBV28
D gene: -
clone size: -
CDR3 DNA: TGTGCCAGCAGTTTATCGGGCTTCCCCCCGGTCTTC
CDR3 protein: CASSLSGFPPVF